The 23 T cell receptor beta chains listed next were all sequenced from one sample in a study of T-cell reconstitution after alpha-beta-depleted transplantation in children. Unique molecular identifiers tagged the TCRbeta library. Via MiXCR, TCRdb re-called the PCR reads, giving one row per CDR3 protein. The table lists around 600,000 distinct CDR3 sequences, roughly 10% of them singletons, with approximately 4.1% in the top ten. This specimen consisted of PBMCs from the stem cell graft donor, obtained from the stem cell graft. Receptor source: a human donor who donated a stem cell graft to a child with acute myeloid leukemia.

This clonotype was recorded a few times. This chain connects TRBV28 to TRBJ2-1; 12 bases fit TRBD2. J was trimmed by 7 bases and V by 5 bases; bases with no gene match: 15. The CDR3 spans 18 residues. Looked up from germline, CDR1 is MDHEN and CDR2 is SYDVKM. The CDR3 DNA is TGTGCCAGCAGTCCCTCCTTCCTAGCGGGAGGGCCGGGGAATGAGCAGTTCTTC. It codes for CASSPSFLAGGPGNEQFF.

The V call is TRBV27, the J call TRBJ2-7, with 9 positions matching TRBD2. The CDR3 spans 17 residues. Trimming removed 5 bases from V and 0 bases from J; junction bases left unmatched: 11. The germline CDR1 and CDR2 sequences are MNHEY and SMNVEV (reference sequence). CDR3 loop: CASSPFGLAGFSYEQYF. Written as DNA, the CDR3 is TGTGCCAGCAGTCCCTTTGGGCTAGCGGGATTCTCCTACGAGCAGTACTTC.

This clonotype was seen ten or more times. The chain has TRBV20-1 and TRBJ2-1; D is unclear. Germline V lookup: CDR1 DFQATT, CDR2 SNEGSKA (reference sequence). V was cut by 6 bases and J by 3 bases, with 12 bases left in between. This CDR3 contains 13 residues. CDR3 in amino acids: CSAPGTNYNEQFF. CDR3 bases: TGCAGTGCACCGGGCACAAACTACAATGAGCAGTTCTTC.

This sequence joins TRBV7-2 and TRBJ1-1; 8 bases align to TRBD1. This CDR3 has 15 residues. Looked up from germline, CDR1 is SGHTA and CDR2 is FQGNSA. V shed 5 bases and J 4 bases; nucleotides not matched to a gene: 9. This CDR3 is CASSPRAGTGTEAFF. In DNA, the CDR3 is TGTGCCAGCAGCCCCCGGGCCGGGACAGGCACTGAAGCTTTCTTT.

In this sample, this clonotype turned up a few times. The V gene is TRBV4-2, the J gene TRBJ2-3, with D perhaps given as TRBD1 or TRBD2 (7 bases each). Germline CDR1 LGHNA, CDR2 YNFKEQ. The CDR3 runs to 15 residues. The germline V and J ends were trimmed by 4 bases and 3 bases, with 14 bases remaining between them. The CDR3 region is CASSPRGEGTDTQYF. In DNA, the CDR3 is TGTGCCAGCAGCCCCAGGGGGGAGGGTACAGATACGCAGTATTTT.

This clonotype was recorded at least ten times. This chain joins TRBV12-3 or TRBV12-4 and TRBJ1-2, with TRBD1 matching over 7 bases. J lost 7 bases, V lost 6 bases, and 8 bases had no gene match. The CDR3 extends over 13 amino acids. In DNA, the CDR3 is TGTGCCAGCAGCCTAGGGACAGCTAGTGGCTACACCTTC. Amino acids: CASSLGTASGYTF.

This clonotype was recorded many times. The V gene is TRBV24-1, the J gene TRBJ2-1, with 7 bases identical to TRBD2. CDR1 is KGHDR and CDR2 is SFDVKD in the germline V gene. J gave up 2 bases and V 6 bases, and 3 bases lay outside the gene matches. CDR3 length: 14 residues. In nucleotides, the CDR3 is TGTGCCACCAGTAGCGGGATCCCCTACAATGAGCAGTTCTTC. It specifies CATSSGIPYNEQFF.

This clonotype was seen only a few times. The rearrangement uses TRBV5-1 and TRBJ2-4; perhaps TRBD2 as D (5 bases). Germline values: CDR1 SGHRS, CDR2 YFSETQ. The CDR3 spans 13 residues. The V end was cut by 0 bases, the J end by 6 bases, with 7 bases between. The CDR3 DNA reads as TGCGCCAGCAGCTTGGAAGCGGTAAACATTCAGTACTTC. As protein: CASSLEAVNIQYF. Combining the CDR3 with reference TRBV5-1 and TRBJ2-4 gives the whole variable domain KAGVTQTPRYLIKTRGQQVTLSCSPISGHRSVSWYQQTPGQGLQFLFEYFSETQRNKGNFPGRFSGRQFSNSRSEMNVSTLELGDSALYLCASSLEAVNIQYFGAGTRLSVL.

This chain links TRBV30 with TRBJ2-7; D uncertain. The germline V and J ends were trimmed by 5 bases and 5 bases, with 10 bases remaining between them. There are 11 residues in the CDR3. Per germline, CDR1 GTSNPN and CDR2 SVGIG (reference sequence). CDR3 residues: CAWGLGDEQYF. In DNA form, the CDR3 reads TGTGCCTGGGGCCTTGGCGACGAGCAGTACTTC.

This clonotype was recorded a few times. The V and J genes are TRBV6-4 and TRBJ1-2, with 7 bases identical to TRBD1. Germline lookup yields CDR1 MRHNA and CDR2 SNTAGT. The J segment lost 8 bases and the V segment lost 2 bases, leaving 11 bases of the junction unmatched. This CDR3 is 15 amino acids long. DNA of the CDR3: TGTGCCAGCAGTGACCGGACAGGTTCTCCCCTAGGCTACACCTTC. Translating it yields CASSDRTGSPLGYTF.

This rearrangement joins TRBV7-2 to TRBJ2-1, with D possibly TRBD2 on 6 matching bases. V gave up 3 bases and J gave up 5 bases, with 14 bases separating them. Germline V CDR1 and CDR2: SGHTA, FQGNSA. This CDR3 comprises 15 residues. DNA of the CDR3: TGTGCCAGCAGCTTCGGGGGTGGAGGCGACAATGAGCAGTTCTTC. This translates into CASSFGGGGDNEQFF.

This clonotype was detected a few times. The J gene is TRBJ2-3, the V gene TRBV5-1; TRBD2 agrees at 7 bases. This CDR3 is 19 amino acids long. Germline assignment: CDR1 SGHRS and CDR2 YFSETQ. Germline trimming cut 3 bases from V and 0 bases from J; bases unmatched to any gene: 16. The DNA for the CDR3 is TGCGCCAGCAGCTCGGAGGCAGCAACCGGGACTACAAGCACAGATACGCAGTATTTT. This translates into CASSSEAATGTTSTDTQYF.

This clonotype was found many times. The rearrangement links TRBV4-3 to TRBJ2-3; 11 positions match TRBD2. Losses at the gene ends were 1 base for V and 4 bases for J; bases not matched to a gene: 4. There are 16 residues in the CDR3. The germline CDR1 and CDR2 sequences are LGHNA and YSLEER. CDR3 nucleotide sequence: TGCGCCAGCAGCCAAGTGAGGGGACTAGCGGCAGATACGCAGTATTTT. Its protein product is CASSQVRGLAADTQYF.

This clonotype was picked up many times. The gene calls are TRBV7-9 and TRBJ2-7; the match to TRBD2 covers 8 bases. CDR1 is SEHNR and CDR2 is FQNEAQ in the germline V gene (reference sequence). This CDR3 is 13 amino acids long. Trimming removed 7 bases from V and 2 bases from J; junction bases left unmatched: 4. The DNA of the CDR3 is TGTGCCAGCACCCGGGGGGGGACCTACGAGCAGTACTTC. Translating gives CASTRGGTYEQYF.

This clonotype was detected only a few times. V is TRBV12-3 or TRBV12-4 and J is TRBJ2-3; 7 positions match TRBD2. J was trimmed by 7 bases and V by 3 bases; bases with no gene match: 10. The CDR3 length is 15 residues. The CDR3 region is CASSFWGRAGNTQYF. CDR3 in DNA: TGTGCCAGCAGTTTTTGGGGGAGGGCAGGGAATACGCAGTATTTT.

This clonotype was counted between two and nine times. The CDR3 loop reads CASSSTGTSGIKNIQYF. The CDR3, as DNA: TGTGCCAGCAGCTCTACCGGGACTAGCGGGATCAAAAACATTCAGTACTTC. The gene calls are TRBV7-2 and TRBJ2-4; TRBD2 agrees at 13 bases. The junction had 6 bases not matched to a gene; V was cut back by 4 bases and J by 3 bases. This CDR3 spans 17 amino acids. Germline loops: CDR1 SGHTA, CDR2 FQGNSA. Filled out from reference TRBV7-2 and TRBJ2-4, the complete variable domain reads GAGVSQSPSNKVTEKGKDVELRCDPISGHTALYWYRQSLGQGLEFLIYFQGNSAPDKSGLPSDRFSAERTGGSVSTLTIQRTQQEDSAVYLCASSSTGTSGIKNIQYFGAGTRLSVL.

This clonotype was seen once. The chain uses TRBV30 and TRBJ1-1; TRBD1 matches 10 bases. Germline trimming cut 7 bases from V and 6 bases from J; bases unmatched to any gene: 11. The CDR3 runs to 14 residues. Germline lookup yields CDR1 GTSNPN and CDR2 SVGIG (reference sequence). For the CDR3, the DNA is TGTGCCTCCATCGGAGGACAGGGGGTCTCTGAAGCTTTCTTT. It encodes CASIGGQGVSEAFF.

This clonotype occurred a few times. One end of the junction varies from germline; a read error may be responsible. This chain links TRBV7-7 with TRBJ2-5, with 11 nucleotides matching TRBD2. Germline CDR1 reads SSHAT; CDR2 reads FNYEAQ (reference sequence). The CDR3 sequence is 16 residues long. In nucleotides, the CDR3 is TGTGCTAGCAGCTCCTTAGCGGGAGGGATCGTGGAGACCCAGTACTTC. It is translated as CASSSLAGGIVETQYF.

The CDR3 region is CASSLVSQQGNQPQHF. The CDR3, as DNA: TGTGCCAGCAGCTTAGTCTCCCAGCAGGGTAATCAGCCCCAGCATTTT. The genes are TRBV11-2 and TRBJ1-5; weak D call: TRBD1 (5 bases). The germline V gene encodes CDR1 SGHAT and CDR2 FQNNGV. Trimming shortened V by 1 base and J by 4 bases, and 14 bases separated the two germline ends. The CDR3 has 16 amino acids.

The V and J genes are TRBV2 and TRBJ2-1; 7 nucleotides align to TRBD2. CDR1 is SNHLY, CDR2 FYNNEI, per germline. V trimming: 6 bases; J trimming: 0 bases; junction bases outside the gene matches: 8. The CDR3 contains 16 residues. The CDR3 DNA is TGTGCCAGCAGATCCACTAGCGCCAGCTCCTACAATGAGCAGTTCTTC. It specifies CASRSTSASSYNEQFF.

The chain is built from TRBV3-1 and TRBJ2-5; no definite D call. The germline V and J ends were trimmed by 1 base and 3 bases, with 9 bases remaining between them. Per the germline V gene, CDR1 is LGHDT and CDR2 is YNNKEL (reference sequence). This CDR3 is 14 amino acids long. The CDR3 nucleotides read TGTGCCAGCAGCCAAGTGGGGTGGGAAGAGACCCAGTACTTC. It is translated as CASSQVGWEETQYF.

This clonotype was counted at least ten times. The chain has TRBV20-1 and TRBJ1-1; D is perhaps TRBD1 (5 bases). Per the germline V gene, CDR1 is DFQATT and CDR2 is SNEGSKA (reference sequence). This CDR3 region has 16 residues. V gave up 6 bases and J gave up 1 base, with 21 bases separating them. In DNA form, the CDR3 reads TGCAGTGCCAGTGCTGAACCCAGGGCACAGAACACTGAAGCTTTCTTT. It is translated as CSASAEPRAQNTEAFF.

The rearrangement joins TRBV6-1 to TRBJ1-3, with D unclear. CDR3 length: 14 residues. Trimming left V 1 base short and J 2 bases short, with 6 bases between. From germline, CDR1 is MNHNS and CDR2 SASEGT. The CDR3 nucleotides are TGTGCCAGCAGTGAAGTCGGGACTGGAAACACCATATATTTT. It encodes CASSEVGTGNTIYF.